The 27 T cell receptor beta chains below were found in one sample sequenced in a study of blood T cell repertoires in COVID-19. The data were produced by immunoSEQ multiplex PCR, yet TCRdb's version contains in-frame clones alone and is incomplete. The sample lists more than 350,000 clones, about 90% seen once, with roughly a tenth in the top ten. Specimen: peripheral blood. Source of these receptors: a woman in her 30s with COVID-19, enrolled during active disease.

J is TRBJ2-1 and V is TRBV4-3; 7 positions match TRBD1. CDR3 size: 16 residues. V shed 4 bases, J shed 4 bases, and the junction held 10 bases outside the gene matches. Germline values: CDR1 LGHNA, CDR2 YSLEER. The CDR3 reads CASSLPGQHDYNEQFF. For the CDR3, the DNA is TGCGCCAGCAGCCTCCCGGGACAGCATGATTACAATGAGCAGTTCTTC.

The V call is TRBV4-3, the J call TRBJ2-7, with 7 bases matching TRBD2. This CDR3 is built from 15 residues. With V trimmed by 4 bases and J by 0 bases, 6 bases remained unmatched. Germline CDR1 reads LGHNA; CDR2 reads YSLEER. The DNA of the CDR3 is TGCGCCAGCAGCCTAGCTAGCGGAAGCTCCTACGAGCAGTACTTC. Amino acid sequence: CASSLASGSSYEQYF.

As DNA, the CDR3 is TGTGCCAGCAGTTCGTCAGAAGACTACGAGCAGTACTTC. This sequence encodes CASSSSEDYEQYF. The chain has TRBV12-3 or TRBV12-4 and TRBJ2-7, with D unresolved. The germline V and J ends were trimmed by 4 bases and 3 bases, with 10 bases remaining between them. The length of the CDR3 is 13 residues.

The chain links TRBV7-6 to TRBJ2-4, with TRBD1 matching over 9 bases. This CDR3 spans 15 amino acids. CDR1 is SGHVS and CDR2 is FNYEAQ in the germline V gene. V shed 0 bases and J 10 bases; nucleotides not matched to a gene: 7. The CDR3: CASSLAPGQGGIQYF. In DNA form, the CDR3 reads TGTGCCAGCAGCTTAGCCCCGGGACAGGGAGGGATTCAGTACTTC.

The V call is TRBV12-3 or TRBV12-4, the J call TRBJ2-7, with D possibly TRBD1 on 5 matching bases. This CDR3 is 11 amino acids long. Trimming removed 5 bases at V and 4 bases at J, with 6 bases between. The CDR3 reads CASSRQYEQYF. Written as DNA, the CDR3 is TGTGCCAGCAGTAGACAGTACGAGCAGTACTTC.

This clone was seen just once. Other DNA variants within this sample encode the same CDR3. The chain carries TRBV5-6 and TRBJ2-2; D gene unclear. CDR3 size: 14 residues. Germline V lookup: CDR1 SGHDT, CDR2 YYEEEE. V dropped 0 bases and J dropped 1 base, with 4 bases sitting between them. The CDR3 loop reads CASSLVQNTGELFF. CDR3 nucleotide sequence: TGTGCCAGCAGCTTGGTTCAGAACACCGGGGAGCTGTTTTTT.

The J gene is TRBJ2-5, the V gene TRBV28, with TRBD2 identical over 10 bases. The CDR3 is made up of 15 amino acids. Germline V lookup: CDR1 MDHEN, CDR2 SYDVKM. V gave up 8 bases and J gave up 5 bases; unmatched junction bases: 11. The CDR3 DNA reads as TGTGCCAGCCGGAGCGGGAGGGGCAGGGAGGAGACCCAGTACTTC. Translating it yields CASRSGRGREETQYF.

The chain combines TRBV20-1 with TRBJ1-3; no clear D gene. With 3 bases removed from V and 1 base from J, the gap between germline ends came to 7 bases. This CDR3 contains 13 residues. Germline loops: CDR1 DFQATT, CDR2 SNEGSKA (reference sequence). The CDR3 DNA sequence: TGCAGTGCTAGTGGGCCTTCTGGAAACACCATATATTTT. It specifies CSASGPSGNTIYF.

The chain is built from TRBV5-1 and TRBJ2-2; D uncertain. CDR3 length equals 15 residues. CDR1 SGHRS and CDR2 YFSETQ come from the germline V gene. V shed 6 bases and J shed 0 bases, with 12 bases lying between them. The CDR3 sequence: CASTLGQTNTGELFF. In nucleotides, the CDR3 is TGCGCCAGCACTCTGGGCCAGACGAACACCGGGGAGCTGTTTTTT.

The V call is TRBV27, the J call TRBJ1-3; D might be TRBD1 (6 bases). V shed 2 bases and J shed 5 bases, with 13 bases lying between them. Germline lookup yields CDR1 MNHEY and CDR2 SMNVEV (reference sequence). CDR3 length: 15 amino acids. The CDR3 region is CASSLARGSRNTIYF. CDR3 sequence (DNA): TGTGCCAGCAGTTTAGCCAGGGGTTCCCGAAACACCATATATTTT.

The chain joins TRBV19 to TRBJ1-1, with D unclear. Germline CDR1 and CDR2: LNHDA and SQIVND (reference sequence). V lost 5 bases and J 1 base, leaving 8 bases between the germline ends. The CDR3 loop spans 13 amino acids. In DNA form, the CDR3 reads TGTGCCAGTAGTGGGCAGTGGAACACTGAAGCTTTCTTT. This codes for CASSGQWNTEAFF.

The rearrangement joins TRBV28 to TRBJ1-1; the D gene is possibly TRBD1 (5 bases). Deletions cut 3 bases from V and 0 bases from J, with 8 bases between. CDR1 and CDR2 from the germline V gene are MDHEN and SYDVKM. This CDR3 has 14 residues. CDR3 nucleotides: TGTGCCAGCAGTTTGGACACGCTGAACACTGAAGCTTTCTTT. It translates to CASSLDTLNTEAFF.

The rearrangement uses TRBV19 and TRBJ2-1; 15 bases are shared with TRBD2. Germline CDR1 reads LNHDA; CDR2 reads SQIVND (reference sequence). V trimming: 6 bases; J trimming: 7 bases; junction bases outside the gene matches: 7. The CDR3 totals 16 residues. The DNA of the CDR3 is TGTGCCAGTAGGACCCCCGGGACTAGCGGGAGGAATGAGCAGTTCTTC. This translates into CASRTPGTSGRNEQFF.

This clone was observed once. The chain recombines TRBV21-1 with TRBJ1-1; the table's D call of TRBD1 was not tested on the DNA. TRBV21-1 is marked as a pseudogene. The CDR3 covers 17 residues. The CDR3, as DNA: TGTGCCAGCAGCAAAAACAGGGGGGGCGGAATGAACACTGAAGCTTTCTTT. Translated: CASSKNRGGGMNTEAFF.

V is TRBV3-1 (or the pseudogene TRBV3-2) and J is TRBJ1-1, with no clear D. Germline loops: CDR1 LGHDT, CDR2 YNNKEL (reference sequence). V was shortened by 1 base and J by 0 bases, with 6 bases between the two germline ends. The CDR3 extends over 14 amino acids. The CDR3 sequence: CASSQGRVNTEAFF. As DNA, the CDR3 is TGTGCCAGCAGCCAAGGACGGGTGAACACTGAAGCTTTCTTT.

This chain joins TRBV18 and TRBJ2-5; possible D gene TRBD1, 5 bases. The germline V and J ends were trimmed by 6 bases and 5 bases, with 16 bases remaining between them. CDR3 size: 14 residues. Germline loops: CDR1 KGHSH, CDR2 LQKENI. The CDR3 nucleotides are TGTGCCAGCTCCCAGAACAGGCTGGGGGAGACCCAGTACTTC. This sequence encodes CASSQNRLGETQYF.

The chain combines TRBV7-2 with TRBJ2-7; tentatively, D is TRBD1 (6 bases). This CDR3 comprises 15 residues. In germline, CDR1 is SGHTA, CDR2 FQGNSA. V dropped 4 bases and J dropped 3 bases, with 16 bases sitting between them. DNA of the CDR3: TGTGCCAGCAGCTCCCCGGTAAGGGGGAACTACGAGCAGTACTTC. This codes for CASSSPVRGNYEQYF.

The chain employs TRBV5-1 and TRBJ1-1; D ambiguous. Trimming cost V 4 bases and J 3 bases, with 10 bases left between them. The CDR3 is 13 residues long. Germline V gene lookup returns CDR1 SGHRS and CDR2 YFSETQ. The chain's CDR3 is CASSTYGDTEAFF. The CDR3 DNA is TGCGCCAGCAGCACCTACGGAGACACTGAAGCTTTCTTT.

Regarding this clone: This sample includes further DNA sequences coding for the same CDR3. The V and J genes are TRBV7-3 and TRBJ1-1; weak D call: TRBD1 (6 bases). The CDR3 is made up of 13 amino acids. Germline-derived CDR1 and CDR2 are SGHTA and FQGTGA. Deletions cut 1 base from V and 4 bases from J, with 7 bases between. The CDR3 region has the DNA TGTGCCAGCAGCTTAAGCAGGGGCACTGAAGCTTTCTTT. It encodes CASSLSRGTEAFF.

The genes are TRBV6-1 and TRBJ1-6; 9 bases fit TRBD1. The CDR3 spans 16 residues. Germline lookup yields CDR1 MNHNS and CDR2 SASEGT. V lost 4 bases, J lost 9 bases, and 10 bases stayed unmatched. The CDR3 here is CASSGGSGTGFSPLHF. CDR3 in DNA: TGTGCCAGCAGTGGGGGCTCCGGGACAGGGTTTTCACCCCTCCACTTT.

This clone was detected only once. The chain joins TRBV29-1 to TRBJ1-2; D is unclear. V shed 6 bases and J shed 3 bases, with 11 bases lying between them. This CDR3 contains 12 residues. Germline loops: CDR1 SQVTM, CDR2 ANQGSEA. In DNA, the CDR3 is TGCAGCGTGGAGGTCCTTGACTATGGCTACACCTTC. Translated: CSVEVLDYGYTF.

By share, this clone ranks as medium-sized. This sequence joins TRBV5-1 and TRBJ1-3, with a tentative D call TRBD1 (6 bases). CDR3 length: 19 amino acids. Germline loops: CDR1 SGHRS, CDR2 YFSETQ. V shed 4 bases and J shed 2 bases, with 25 bases lying between them. CDR3 in amino acids: CASSLLGTQRGVAGNTIYF. CDR3 nucleotide sequence: TGCGCCAGCAGCCTGCTGGGGACACAAAGGGGAGTAGCTGGAAACACCATATATTTT.

The V gene is TRBV27, the J gene TRBJ1-5; 10 bases are shared with TRBD1. Germline V lookup: CDR1 MNHEY, CDR2 SMNVEV (reference sequence). V lost 5 bases and J lost 5; bases outside the gene matches: 3. The CDR3 is 14 amino acids. CDR3 in DNA: TGTGCCAGCAGTCCCGGGACAGGGGATCAGCCCCAGCATTTT. It yields the protein CASSPGTGDQPQHF.

The chain couples TRBV5-1 to TRBJ2-1; D is possibly TRBD2 (7 bases). Germline assignment: CDR1 SGHRS and CDR2 YFSETQ. Trimming cost V 2 bases and J 8 bases, with 11 bases left between them. This CDR3 comprises 13 residues. CDR3 amino acids: CASSFTGGYEQFF. CDR3 nucleotides: TGCGCCAGCAGCTTCACGGGGGGCTATGAGCAGTTCTTC.

The chain is built from TRBV7-6 and TRBJ2-3; D call uncertain. Deletions cut 5 bases from V and 7 bases from J, with 25 bases between. Germline lookup yields CDR1 SGHVS and CDR2 FNYEAQ. The CDR3 extends over 17 amino acids. CDR3 loop: CASSPAVTPRGHYTQYF. Written as DNA, the CDR3 is TGTGCCAGCAGCCCCGCGGTCACGCCACGTGGTCACTATACGCAGTATTTT.

This chain uses TRBV7-9 with TRBJ2-2; D not certain. V was shortened by 2 bases and J by 1 base, with 5 bases between the two germline ends. From germline, CDR1 is SEHNR and CDR2 FQNEAQ (reference sequence). The CDR3 runs 14 residues. CDR3 bases: TGTGCCAGCAGCTTACGAGAGAACACCGGGGAGCTGTTTTTT. Its protein is CASSLRENTGELFF.

The V and J genes are TRBV28 and TRBJ2-7; 10 nucleotides agree with TRBD1. Germline CDR1 is MDHEN and CDR2 is SYDVKM. V lost 4 bases to trimming and J lost 7 bases; unmatched junction nucleotides: 10. CDR3 length: 15 amino acids. CDR3 protein: CASSSPLDRGEEQYF. The CDR3 nucleotides read TGTGCCAGCAGTTCACCCCTGGACAGGGGGGAAGAGCAGTACTTC.